The entry that follows covers one T cell receptor beta chain sequence. Its specificity is not known. Mismatch with germline at one junction end may stem from a read error. Starting material of 450 to 550 ng total RNA yielded TCR beta cDNA via a constant-region primer. Slightly modified ARM-PCR, run as three nested multiplex PCR rounds, produced the TCR beta libraries. The first two PCR rounds used TRBV1-TRBV30 primers with a Cbeta primer, 9 to 10 cycles each. TCRdb recomputed calls from the multiplex PCR reads with MiXCR, one row per CDR3 protein. The sample has fewer than 250,000 distinct CDR3 sequences, about 85% seen once. The entry originates in a study of tumor-infiltrating lymphocytes in primary liver carcinoma. Overall study context: Samples had roughly 3.5 to 7.13 million productive TCRbeta reads, comparable between tissue types. Whole-study results and caveats: All five tumor regions shared only about 7.5-24% of top clones. Against blood, tumors held a significantly higher top-250-clone fraction (p = 0.039).

It was from about 19-30 mg of unsorted bulk tissue that RNA and DNA were co-extracted. Those patients suffered from chronic HBV infection and were treatment-naive. The CDR3 has 17 amino acids. Germline loops: CDR1 MNHEY, CDR2 SVGEGT. The sample consisted of tumor tissue from primary liver carcinoma. The rearrangement links TRBV6-2 or TRBV6-3 to TRBJ2-7; maybe TRBD2 (6 bases). The source is a middle-aged man with primary liver carcinoma and hepatitis B virus infection. The CDR3 sequence: CASSYWGAGREDYGQYF. The DNA for the CDR3 is TGTGCTAGCAGTTATTGGGGAGCCGGGAGAGAGGACTACGGGCAGTACTTC.